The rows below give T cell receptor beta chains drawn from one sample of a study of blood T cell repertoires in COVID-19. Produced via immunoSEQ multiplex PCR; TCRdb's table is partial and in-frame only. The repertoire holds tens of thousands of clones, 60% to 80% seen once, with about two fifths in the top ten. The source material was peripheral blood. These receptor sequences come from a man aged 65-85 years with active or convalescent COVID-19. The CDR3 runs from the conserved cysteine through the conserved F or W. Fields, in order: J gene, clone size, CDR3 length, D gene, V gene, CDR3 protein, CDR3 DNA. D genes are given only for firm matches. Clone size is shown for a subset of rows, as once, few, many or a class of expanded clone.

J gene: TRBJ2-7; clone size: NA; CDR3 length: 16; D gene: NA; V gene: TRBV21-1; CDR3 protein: CASSKWSGAGSYEQYF; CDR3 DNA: TGTGCCAGCAGCAAGTGGTCAGGGGCCGGCTCCTACGAGCAGTACTTC
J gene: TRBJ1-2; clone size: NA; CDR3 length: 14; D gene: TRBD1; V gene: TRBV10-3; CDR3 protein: CAISESGQGYGYTF; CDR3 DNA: TGTGCCATCAGTGAGTCGGGACAGGGATATGGCTACACCTTC
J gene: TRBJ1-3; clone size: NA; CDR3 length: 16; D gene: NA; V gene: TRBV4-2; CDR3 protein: CASSQDRTAGGNTIYF; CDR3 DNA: TGTGCCAGCAGCCAAGATCGGACAGCTGGCGGAAACACCATATATTTT
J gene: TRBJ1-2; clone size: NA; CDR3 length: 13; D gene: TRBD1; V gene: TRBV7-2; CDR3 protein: CASSQQGANGYTF; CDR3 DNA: TGTGCCAGCAGTCAACAGGGGGCCAATGGCTACACCTTC
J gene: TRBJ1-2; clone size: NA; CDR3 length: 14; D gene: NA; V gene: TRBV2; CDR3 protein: CASRTELRVEGYTF; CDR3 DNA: TGTGCCAGCCGCACCGAACTACGGGTGGAAGGCTACACCTTC
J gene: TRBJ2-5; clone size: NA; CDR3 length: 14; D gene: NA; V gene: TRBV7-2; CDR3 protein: CASSLSGIEETQYF; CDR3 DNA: TGTGCCAGCAGCTTATCCGGGATAGAAGAGACCCAGTACTTC
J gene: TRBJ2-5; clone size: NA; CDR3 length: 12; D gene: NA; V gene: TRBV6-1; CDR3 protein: CASSEIAETQYF; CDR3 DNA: TGTGCCAGCAGTGAAATTGCGGAGACCCAGTACTTC
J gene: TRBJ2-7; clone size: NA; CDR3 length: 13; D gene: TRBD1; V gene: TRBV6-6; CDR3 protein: CASSYSPDRGEYF; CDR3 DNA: TGTGCCAGCAGTTACTCTCCCGACAGGGGGGAGTACTTC
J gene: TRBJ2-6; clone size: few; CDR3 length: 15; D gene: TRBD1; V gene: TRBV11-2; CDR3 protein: CASSSTGERANVLTF; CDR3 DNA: TGTGCCAGCAGCTCAACAGGGGAGAGGGCCAACGTCCTGACTTTC
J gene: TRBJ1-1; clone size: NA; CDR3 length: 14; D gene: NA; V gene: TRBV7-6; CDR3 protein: CASSLGSRVTEAFF; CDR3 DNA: TGTGCCAGCAGCTTAGGATCCAGGGTCACTGAAGCTTTCTTT
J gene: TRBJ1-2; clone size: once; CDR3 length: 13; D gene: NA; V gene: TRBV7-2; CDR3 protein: CASSLSSNYGYTF; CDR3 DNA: TGTGCCAGCAGCTTGTCCAGTAACTATGGCTACACCTTC
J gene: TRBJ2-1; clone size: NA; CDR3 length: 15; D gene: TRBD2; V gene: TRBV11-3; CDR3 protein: CASSRGLAVYNEQFF; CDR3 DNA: TGTGCCAGCAGCCGGGGACTAGCGGTCTACAATGAGCAGTTCTTC
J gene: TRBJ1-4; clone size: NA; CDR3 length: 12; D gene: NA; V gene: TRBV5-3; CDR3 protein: CARSSDSEKLFF; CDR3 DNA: TGTGCCAGAAGTTCGGACAGTGAAAAACTGTTTTTT
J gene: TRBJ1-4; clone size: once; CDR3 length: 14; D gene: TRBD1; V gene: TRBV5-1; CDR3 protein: CASSSGGKGEKLFF; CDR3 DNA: TGCGCCAGCAGCTCAGGGGGCAAGGGGGAAAAACTGTTTTTT
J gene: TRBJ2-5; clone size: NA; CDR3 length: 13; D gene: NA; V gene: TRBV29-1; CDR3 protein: CSVASLGRETQYF; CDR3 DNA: TGCAGCGTGGCCTCACTAGGGCGGGAGACCCAGTACTTC
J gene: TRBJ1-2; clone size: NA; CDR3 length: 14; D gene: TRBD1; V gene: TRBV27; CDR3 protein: CASSWGQGEYGYTF; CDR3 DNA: TGTGCCAGCAGCTGGGGACAGGGAGAGTATGGCTACACCTTC
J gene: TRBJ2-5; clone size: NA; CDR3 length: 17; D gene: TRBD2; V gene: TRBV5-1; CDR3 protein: CASSLGRLAGGEETQYF; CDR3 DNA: TGCGCCAGCAGCTTGGGTCGGCTAGCGGGGGGTGAAGAGACCCAGTACTTC
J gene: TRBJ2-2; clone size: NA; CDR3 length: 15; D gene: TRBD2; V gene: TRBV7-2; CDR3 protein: CASSLGGGAPGELFF; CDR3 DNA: TGTGCCAGCAGCTTGGGCGGGGGGGCCCCCGGGGAGCTGTTTTTT
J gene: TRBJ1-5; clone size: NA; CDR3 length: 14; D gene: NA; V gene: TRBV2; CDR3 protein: CASSAGGRGQPQHF; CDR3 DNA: TGTGCCAGCAGTGCGGGGGGGCGCGGTCAGCCCCAGCATTTT
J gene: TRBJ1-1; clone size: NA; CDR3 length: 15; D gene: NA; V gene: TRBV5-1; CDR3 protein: CASSLEGGRDTEAFF; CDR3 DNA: TGCGCCAGCAGCTTGGAGGGGGGGCGCGACACTGAAGCTTTCTTT
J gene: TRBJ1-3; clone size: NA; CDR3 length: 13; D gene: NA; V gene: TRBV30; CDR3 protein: CAWSGTGGYTIYF; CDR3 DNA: TGTGCCTGGAGTGGTACAGGAGGGTACACCATATATTTT
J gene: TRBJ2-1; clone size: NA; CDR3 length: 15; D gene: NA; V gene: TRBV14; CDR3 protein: CASSLVWGGPDEQFF; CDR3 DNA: TGTGCCAGCAGCCTCGTCTGGGGGGGGCCGGATGAGCAGTTCTTC
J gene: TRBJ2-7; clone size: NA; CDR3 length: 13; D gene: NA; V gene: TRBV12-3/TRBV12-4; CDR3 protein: CASMVLGGYEQYF; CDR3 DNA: TGTGCCAGCATGGTGCTGGGGGGCTACGAGCAGTACTTC
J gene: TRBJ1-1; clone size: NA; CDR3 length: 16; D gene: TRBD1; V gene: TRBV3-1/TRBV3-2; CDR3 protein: CASSHRSRGQDTEAFF; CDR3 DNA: TGTGCCAGCAGCCATCGATCTAGGGGGCAGGACACTGAAGCTTTCTTT
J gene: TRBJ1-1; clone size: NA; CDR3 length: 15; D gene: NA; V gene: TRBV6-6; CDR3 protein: CASSSTITGGTEAFF; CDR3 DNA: TGTGCCAGCAGTTCCACAATTACAGGTGGAACTGAAGCTTTCTTT
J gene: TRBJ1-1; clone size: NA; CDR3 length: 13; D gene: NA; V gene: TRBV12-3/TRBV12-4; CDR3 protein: CASSRVRDTEAFF; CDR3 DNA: TGTGCCAGCAGCAGGGTACGGGACACTGAAGCTTTCTTT
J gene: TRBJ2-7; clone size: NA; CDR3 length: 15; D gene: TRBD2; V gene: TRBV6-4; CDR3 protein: CASSDCSGILDEQYF; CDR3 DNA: TGTGCCAGCAGTGACTGTAGCGGGATATTAGACGAGCAGTACTTC
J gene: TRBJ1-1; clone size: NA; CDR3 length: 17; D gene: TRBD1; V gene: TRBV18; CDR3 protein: CASSPSRAQGLNTEAFF; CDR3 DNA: TGTGCCAGCTCACCAAGCCGAGCACAGGGGTTGAACACTGAAGCTTTCTTT
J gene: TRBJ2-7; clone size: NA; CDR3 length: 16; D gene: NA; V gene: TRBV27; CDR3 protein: CASSSAKHRDKNEQYF; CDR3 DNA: TGTGCCAGCAGTTCCGCTAAACACCGGGACAAGAACGAGCAGTACTTC
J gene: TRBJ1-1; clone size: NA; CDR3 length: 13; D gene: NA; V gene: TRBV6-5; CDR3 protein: CASRPGQATEAFF; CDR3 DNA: TGTGCCAGCAGACCGGGACAAGCCACTGAAGCTTTCTTT
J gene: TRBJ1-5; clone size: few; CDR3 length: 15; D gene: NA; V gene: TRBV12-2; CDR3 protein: CASRFDKPSNQPQHF; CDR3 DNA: TGTGCAAGTCGCTTTGACAAACCTAGCAATCAGCCCCAGCATTTT
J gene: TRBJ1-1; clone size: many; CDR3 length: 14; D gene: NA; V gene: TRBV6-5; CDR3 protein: CASNTAIRGTEAFF; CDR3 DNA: TGTGCCAGCAATACCGCGATTAGAGGAACTGAAGCTTTCTTT
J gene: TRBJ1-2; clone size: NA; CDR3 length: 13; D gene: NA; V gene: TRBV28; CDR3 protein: CASTAGFFYGYTF; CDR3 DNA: TGTGCCAGCACGGCAGGATTTTTTTATGGCTACACCTTC
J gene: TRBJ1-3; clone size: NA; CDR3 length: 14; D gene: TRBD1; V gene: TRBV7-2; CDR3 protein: CASSQAQGANTIYF; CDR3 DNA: TGTGCCAGCAGCCAAGCACAGGGGGCAAACACCATATATTTT
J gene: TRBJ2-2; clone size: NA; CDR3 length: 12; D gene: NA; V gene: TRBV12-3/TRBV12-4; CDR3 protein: CASSLNTGELFF; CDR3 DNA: TGTGCCAGCAGTCTGAACACCGGGGAGCTGTTTTTT
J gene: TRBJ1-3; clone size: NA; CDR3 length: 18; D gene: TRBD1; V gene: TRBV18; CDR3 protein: CASSPPGRGQHSGNTIYF; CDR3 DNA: TGTGCCAGCTCACCGCCGGGAAGGGGGCAACACTCTGGAAACACCATATATTTT
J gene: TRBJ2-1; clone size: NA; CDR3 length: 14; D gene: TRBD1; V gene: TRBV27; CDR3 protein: CASSPWDRLFEQFF; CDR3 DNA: TGTGCCAGCAGTCCGTGGGACAGGTTATTCGAGCAGTTCTTC
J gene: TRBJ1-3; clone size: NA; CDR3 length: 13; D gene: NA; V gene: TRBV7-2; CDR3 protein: CLVAPHSGNTIYF; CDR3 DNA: TGCCTAGTGGCACCCCACTCTGGAAACACCATATATTTT
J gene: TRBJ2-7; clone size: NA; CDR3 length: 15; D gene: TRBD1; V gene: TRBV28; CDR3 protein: CASSSRTGGTYEQYF; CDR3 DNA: TGTGCCAGCAGTTCCCGGACAGGGGGCACCTACGAGCAGTACTTC
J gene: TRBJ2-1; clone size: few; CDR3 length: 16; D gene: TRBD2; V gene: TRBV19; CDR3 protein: CASSKRTSGGFNEQFF; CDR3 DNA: TGTGCCAGTAGTAAACGGACTAGCGGGGGCTTTAATGAGCAGTTCTTC
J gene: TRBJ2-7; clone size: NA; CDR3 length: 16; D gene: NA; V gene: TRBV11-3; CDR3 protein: CASSSLSWLNSYEQYF; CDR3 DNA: TGTGCCAGCAGCTCCCTTAGTTGGTTAAACTCCTACGAGCAGTACTTC
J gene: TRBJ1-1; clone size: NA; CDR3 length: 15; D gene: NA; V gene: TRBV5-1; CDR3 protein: CASSLGPQGSTEAFF; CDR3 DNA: TGCGCCAGCAGCTTAGGCCCCCAGGGAAGCACTGAAGCTTTCTTT
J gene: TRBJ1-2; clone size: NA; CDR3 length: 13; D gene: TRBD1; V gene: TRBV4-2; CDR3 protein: CASSHDREGGYTF; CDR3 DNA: TGTGCCAGCAGTCATGACAGGGAAGGTGGCTACACCTTC
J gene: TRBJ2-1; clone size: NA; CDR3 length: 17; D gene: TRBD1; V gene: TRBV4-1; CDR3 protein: CASSQFHGTGFTNEQFF; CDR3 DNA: TGCGCCAGCAGCCAATTTCACGGGACAGGGTTTACGAATGAGCAGTTCTTC